This T cell receptor (beta chain) was observed in a study of blood T cell repertoires in COVID-19. For the study at large: T cells, B-cell-depleted T cells, or PBMCs supplied cDNA or gDNA.

Profiling relied on immunoSEQ multiplex PCR, and the TCRdb table lists in-frame clones only, not all of them. Of 180,000 or so clones in the sample, around 85% were seen once. The CDR3 is made up of 19 amino acids. Germline V gene lookup returns CDR1 MGHRA and CDR2 YSYEKL. J gave up 1 base and V 0 bases, and 10 bases lay outside the gene matches. Sequencing was done on a sample of peripheral blood. This chain connects TRBV4-1 to TRBJ2-1, with 9 bases fitting TRBD2. This clonotype was sampled from a woman aged 55-75 years with acute or convalescent COVID-19. The CDR3 is CASSQDPSLLAGSYNEQFF. In DNA form, the CDR3 reads TGCGCCAGCAGCCAAGATCCCTCCCTTCTAGCGGGATCCTACAATGAGCAGTTCTTC.